This is a list of T cell receptor beta chains from one sample in a study of cytomegalovirus exposure and HLA in healthy donors. The assay was immunoSEQ multiplex PCR, and TCRdb's table has in-frame clones only and misses some. The data show 93,000 or so clones, with 79% seen just once and approximately 3.7% held by the top ten. The sequencing input was PBMCs. The receptors here all came from a man over 45 in good health and CMV-seropositive. Both conserved end residues are part of each CDR3. Each record gives: clone size, V gene, J gene, D gene, CDR3 protein, CDR3 DNA. D genes are given only for firm matches. Size is omitted from some rows. Given values are once, few, many or a class for expanded clones.

clone size: .; V gene: TRBV19; J gene: TRBJ2-7; D gene: .; CDR3 protein: CASISPQGSEQYF; CDR3 DNA: TGTGCCAGTATCTCACCCCAGGGATCCGAGCAGTACTTC
clone size: .; V gene: TRBV6-5; J gene: TRBJ1-5; D gene: TRBD1; CDR3 protein: CASSFGQGGSNQPQHF; CDR3 DNA: TGTGCCAGCAGTTTTGGACAGGGTGGGAGCAATCAGCCCCAGCATTTT
clone size: .; V gene: TRBV28; J gene: TRBJ2-1; D gene: TRBD2; CDR3 protein: CASSPHIGSGSPYNEQFF; CDR3 DNA: TGTGCCAGCAGTCCCCATATAGGTAGCGGGAGCCCCTACAATGAGCAGTTCTTC
clone size: once; V gene: TRBV7-9; J gene: TRBJ2-5; D gene: .; CDR3 protein: CASSLDIGGIQETQYF; CDR3 DNA: TGTGCCAGCAGCTTAGATATAGGCGGAATCCAAGAGACCCAGTACTTC
clone size: few; V gene: TRBV19; J gene: TRBJ2-7; D gene: TRBD1; CDR3 protein: CASSIQGQGSEEQYF; CDR3 DNA: TGTGCCAGTAGTATCCAGGGACAGGGGAGTGAAGAGCAGTACTTC
clone size: .; V gene: TRBV7-3; J gene: TRBJ2-3; D gene: .; CDR3 protein: CASSFLGGAPDTQYF; CDR3 DNA: TGTGCCAGCAGCTTTTTAGGGGGAGCCCCGGATACGCAGTATTTT
clone size: .; V gene: TRBV10-2; J gene: TRBJ2-7; D gene: .; CDR3 protein: CATSGGGYEQYF; CDR3 DNA: TGCGCCACCAGCGGTGGGGGGTACGAGCAGTACTTC
clone size: .; V gene: TRBV27; J gene: TRBJ1-5; D gene: .; CDR3 protein: CASSLWWEGQPQHF; CDR3 DNA: TGTGCCAGCAGTTTATGGTGGGAGGGTCAGCCCCAGCATTTT
clone size: .; V gene: TRBV20-1; J gene: TRBJ2-7; D gene: TRBD1; CDR3 protein: CSADREWEQYF; CDR3 DNA: TGCAGTGCCGACAGGGAGTGGGAGCAGTACTTC
clone size: .; V gene: TRBV7-9; J gene: TRBJ2-1; D gene: TRBD2; CDR3 protein: CASSLGRASGYNEQFF; CDR3 DNA: TGTGCCAGCAGCTTAGGTCGGGCTAGCGGATACAATGAGCAGTTCTTC
clone size: .; V gene: TRBV5-1; J gene: TRBJ1-3; D gene: .; CDR3 protein: CASSLGGTGSGNTIYF; CDR3 DNA: TGCGCCAGCAGCTTGGGCGGGACGGGCTCTGGAAACACCATATATTTT
clone size: .; V gene: TRBV7-2; J gene: TRBJ2-2; D gene: .; CDR3 protein: CASSPRDFPATGELFF; CDR3 DNA: TGTGCCAGCAGCCCGAGGGACTTCCCGGCCACCGGGGAGCTGTTTTTT
clone size: .; V gene: TRBV9; J gene: TRBJ2-1; D gene: TRBD2; CDR3 protein: CASSASGLGGEQFF; CDR3 DNA: TGTGCCAGCAGCGCTTCGGGACTAGGCGGTGAGCAGTTCTTC
clone size: .; V gene: TRBV30; J gene: TRBJ2-7; D gene: TRBD1; CDR3 protein: CAGIEGAREQYF; CDR3 DNA: TGTGCCGGGATTGAGGGGGCAAGGGAGCAGTACTTC
clone size: .; V gene: TRBV27; J gene: TRBJ1-5; D gene: TRBD1; CDR3 protein: CASSSHDRGNQPQHF; CDR3 DNA: TGTGCCAGCAGTTCCCACGACAGGGGCAATCAGCCCCAGCATTTT
clone size: .; V gene: TRBV27; J gene: TRBJ2-3; D gene: TRBD1; CDR3 protein: CASSLGQGGPDTQYF; CDR3 DNA: TGTGCCAGCAGCCTGGGACAGGGGGGGCCAGATACGCAGTATTTT
clone size: .; V gene: TRBV30; J gene: TRBJ2-3; D gene: TRBD2; CDR3 protein: CAARSGLAADTQYF; CDR3 DNA: TGTGCCGCACGATCGGGACTAGCGGCAGATACGCAGTATTTT
clone size: .; V gene: TRBV7-2; J gene: TRBJ2-7; D gene: .; CDR3 protein: CASSPRGSYEQYF; CDR3 DNA: TGTGCCAGCAGCCCCCGAGGGTCCTACGAGCAGTACTTC
clone size: .; V gene: TRBV7-8; J gene: TRBJ2-3; D gene: TRBD1; CDR3 protein: CASTRTGASTDTQYF; CDR3 DNA: TGTGCCAGCACCAGGACAGGTGCTAGCACAGATACGCAGTATTTT
clone size: once; V gene: TRBV11-2; J gene: TRBJ2-5; D gene: .; CDR3 protein: CASSLEAGPETQYF; CDR3 DNA: TGTGCCAGCAGCTTAGAGGCGGGACCAGAGACCCAGTACTTC
clone size: .; V gene: TRBV30; J gene: TRBJ2-2; D gene: TRBD1; CDR3 protein: CAWRQGTGNTGELFF; CDR3 DNA: TGTGCCTGGCGGCAAGGGACAGGGAACACCGGGGAGCTGTTTTTT
clone size: .; V gene: TRBV5-4; J gene: TRBJ2-1; D gene: TRBD1; CDR3 protein: CASSSQGAWNEQFF; CDR3 DNA: TGTGCCAGCAGCTCTCAGGGGGCCTGGAATGAGCAGTTCTTC
clone size: .; V gene: TRBV19; J gene: TRBJ1-6; D gene: .; CDR3 protein: CASSMAANSPLHF; CDR3 DNA: TGTGCCAGTAGTATGGCGGCCAATTCACCCCTCCACTTT
clone size: .; V gene: TRBV5-5; J gene: TRBJ1-1; D gene: TRBD1; CDR3 protein: CASSSRDSYTEAFF; CDR3 DNA: TGTGCCAGCAGCTCCCGGGACAGCTACACTGAAGCTTTCTTT
clone size: .; V gene: TRBV6-4; J gene: TRBJ2-3; D gene: TRBD2; CDR3 protein: CASSEEGRGGSDTQYF; CDR3 DNA: TGTGCCAGCAGTGAAGAGGGTCGGGGGGGCTCAGATACGCAGTATTTT
clone size: .; V gene: TRBV7-9; J gene: TRBJ2-2; D gene: TRBD2; CDR3 protein: CASSLLAGGVGELFF; CDR3 DNA: TGTGCCAGCAGCTTACTAGCGGGAGGTGTCGGGGAGCTGTTTTTT
clone size: .; V gene: TRBV7-9; J gene: TRBJ2-1; D gene: TRBD2; CDR3 protein: CASIPQGGSSNEQFF; CDR3 DNA: TGTGCCAGCATCCCGCAGGGCGGGAGTAGCAATGAGCAGTTCTTC
clone size: .; V gene: TRBV5-4; J gene: TRBJ2-5; D gene: TRBD1; CDR3 protein: CASSSRQGPQETQYF; CDR3 DNA: TGTGCCAGCAGCTCGAGACAGGGGCCCCAAGAGACCCAGTACTTC
clone size: .; V gene: TRBV9; J gene: TRBJ2-7; D gene: TRBD1; CDR3 protein: CASSVEGQGFDEQYF; CDR3 DNA: TGTGCCAGCAGCGTAGAGGGACAGGGATTCGACGAGCAGTACTTC
clone size: .; V gene: TRBV9; J gene: TRBJ2-1; D gene: TRBD2; CDR3 protein: CASSVEGLQYNEQFF; CDR3 DNA: TGTGCCAGCAGCGTAGAGGGACTACAGTACAATGAGCAGTTCTTC
clone size: .; V gene: TRBV6-5; J gene: TRBJ2-7; D gene: TRBD1; CDR3 protein: CASSQLPDRGGEQYF; CDR3 DNA: TGTGCCAGCAGTCAGCTCCCGGACAGGGGGGGCGAGCAGTACTTC
clone size: .; V gene: TRBV30; J gene: TRBJ1-5; D gene: .; CDR3 protein: CAWSVPVARGAYSNQPQHF; CDR3 DNA: TGTGCCTGGAGTGTACCGGTTGCAAGGGGCGCGTATAGCAATCAGCCCCAGCATTTT
clone size: .; V gene: TRBV9; J gene: TRBJ2-3; D gene: TRBD1; CDR3 protein: CASSVGGRGSTDTQYF; CDR3 DNA: TGTGCCAGCAGCGTAGGGGGCAGGGGGAGCACAGATACGCAGTATTTT
clone size: .; V gene: TRBV21-1; J gene: TRBJ2-7; D gene: .; CDR3 protein: CASSKEASGRYEQYF; CDR3 DNA: TGTGCCAGCAGCAAAGAGGCTAGCGGGAGGTACGAGCAGTACTTC
clone size: once; V gene: TRBV30; J gene: TRBJ1-1; D gene: TRBD1; CDR3 protein: CAGSGQANTEAFF; CDR3 DNA: TGTGCCGGTTCGGGACAGGCGAACACTGAAGCTTTCTTT
clone size: .; V gene: TRBV11-1; J gene: TRBJ2-3; D gene: .; CDR3 protein: CASSYGQDTQYF; CDR3 DNA: TGTGCCAGCAGCTACGGACAAGATACGCAGTATTTT
clone size: .; V gene: TRBV13; J gene: TRBJ2-7; D gene: TRBD2; CDR3 protein: CASSPWTSGNNEQYF; CDR3 DNA: TGTGCCAGCAGCCCTTGGACTAGCGGGAACAACGAGCAGTACTTC
clone size: few; V gene: TRBV7-9; J gene: TRBJ2-7; D gene: TRBD2; CDR3 protein: CASTGEGVYEQYF; CDR3 DNA: TGTGCCAGCACCGGGGAGGGAGTCTACGAGCAGTACTTC
clone size: .; V gene: TRBV6-1; J gene: TRBJ2-3; D gene: TRBD2; CDR3 protein: CASSDRGEWDTQYF; CDR3 DNA: TGTGCCAGCAGTGACCGGGGGGAGTGGGATACGCAGTATTTT
clone size: once; V gene: TRBV28; J gene: TRBJ2-5; D gene: .; CDR3 protein: CASSWPMGGQETQYF; CDR3 DNA: TGTGCCAGCAGTTGGCCGATGGGGGGCCAAGAGACCCAGTACTTC
clone size: .; V gene: TRBV7-9; J gene: TRBJ2-2; D gene: .; CDR3 protein: CASSPPGSRTGELFF; CDR3 DNA: TGTGCCAGCAGCCCACCCGGGAGTCGAACCGGGGAGCTGTTTTTT
clone size: .; V gene: TRBV29-1; J gene: TRBJ2-7; D gene: TRBD1; CDR3 protein: CSVARDRTYEQYF; CDR3 DNA: TGCAGCGTTGCTCGGGACAGAACCTACGAGCAGTACTTC
clone size: .; V gene: TRBV6-5; J gene: TRBJ2-2; D gene: .; CDR3 protein: CASSWDSSLTGELFF; CDR3 DNA: TGTGCCAGCAGCTGGGACTCCTCACTCACCGGGGAGCTGTTTTTT
clone size: .; V gene: TRBV27; J gene: TRBJ2-5; D gene: TRBD2; CDR3 protein: CASSPHSGNGEETQYF; CDR3 DNA: TGTGCCAGCAGTCCACATAGCGGGAATGGAGAAGAGACCCAGTACTTC
clone size: once; V gene: TRBV4-2; J gene: TRBJ2-1; D gene: .; CDR3 protein: CASSQDAGNSYNEQFF; CDR3 DNA: TGTGCCAGCAGCCAAGATGCCGGGAACTCCTACAATGAGCAGTTCTTC
clone size: .; V gene: TRBV7-9; J gene: TRBJ1-4; D gene: TRBD1; CDR3 protein: CASSLEQGEKLFF; CDR3 DNA: TGTGCCAGCAGCTTAGAACAGGGGGAAAAACTGTTTTTT
clone size: .; V gene: TRBV12-5; J gene: TRBJ2-7; D gene: .; CDR3 protein: CASGLVRVTPPRGSYEQYF; CDR3 DNA: TGTGCTAGTGGTTTGGTAAGGGTGACACCGCCGAGGGGGTCCTACGAGCAGTACTTC
clone size: .; V gene: TRBV27; J gene: TRBJ2-7; D gene: TRBD2; CDR3 protein: CASRIAGTSGSYEQYF; CDR3 DNA: TGTGCCAGCAGAATTGCCGGGACTAGCGGGAGTTACGAGCAGTACTTC
clone size: .; V gene: TRBV7-2; J gene: TRBJ2-1; D gene: .; CDR3 protein: CASSHLGRSSYNEQFF; CDR3 DNA: TGTGCCAGCAGCCACCTGGGGAGGAGCTCCTACAATGAGCAGTTCTTC
clone size: .; V gene: TRBV5-5; J gene: TRBJ2-3; D gene: TRBD2; CDR3 protein: CASSLSGTSGSDTQYF; CDR3 DNA: TGTGCCAGCAGCTTGTCAGGGACTAGCGGATCAGATACGCAGTATTTT
clone size: .; V gene: TRBV5-1; J gene: TRBJ2-7; D gene: .; CDR3 protein: CASSLGFSGQGSYEQYF; CDR3 DNA: TGCGCCAGCAGCTTGGGTTTCAGTGGCCAGGGGTCGTACGAGCAGTACTTC
clone size: .; V gene: TRBV11-2; J gene: TRBJ1-3; D gene: TRBD1; CDR3 protein: CASSLTGVSGNTIYF; CDR3 DNA: TGTGCCAGCAGCTTGACAGGGGTCTCTGGAAACACCATATATTTT
clone size: .; V gene: TRBV9; J gene: TRBJ2-5; D gene: TRBD2; CDR3 protein: CASSGTSGVLETQYF; CDR3 DNA: TGTGCCAGCAGCGGGACTAGCGGGGTCCTCGAGACCCAGTACTTC
clone size: .; V gene: TRBV7-9; J gene: TRBJ2-3; D gene: TRBD2; CDR3 protein: CASSLASGRQSTDTQYF; CDR3 DNA: TGTGCCAGCAGCTTAGCTAGCGGGAGACAAAGCACAGATACGCAGTATTTT
clone size: few; V gene: TRBV28; J gene: TRBJ2-3; D gene: TRBD2; CDR3 protein: CASSSMGGLAGGSDTQYF; CDR3 DNA: TGTGCCAGCAGTTCAATGGGGGGACTAGCGGGAGGTTCGGATACGCAGTATTTT
clone size: once; V gene: TRBV5-6; J gene: TRBJ2-6; D gene: TRBD2; CDR3 protein: CASSSWGGSSYSGANVLTF; CDR3 DNA: TGTGCCAGCAGCAGCTGGGGCGGGAGCTCCTACTCTGGGGCCAACGTCCTGACTTTC
clone size: once; V gene: TRBV6-5; J gene: TRBJ2-3; D gene: TRBD2; CDR3 protein: CASSPTGTNIDTQYF; CDR3 DNA: TGTGCCAGCAGTCCGACCGGGACTAACATAGATACGCAGTATTTT
clone size: .; V gene: TRBV2; J gene: TRBJ2-3; D gene: TRBD1; CDR3 protein: CASCRTGGIDTQYF; CDR3 DNA: TGTGCCAGTTGTAGGACAGGGGGGATAGATACGCAGTATTTT
clone size: once; V gene: TRBV5-1; J gene: TRBJ2-5; D gene: .; CDR3 protein: CASSAGQGNLETQYF; CDR3 DNA: TGCGCCAGCAGCGCAGGTCAGGGGAATTTAGAGACCCAGTACTTC
clone size: .; V gene: TRBV30; J gene: TRBJ1-5; D gene: .; CDR3 protein: CAWSGGGGNQPQHF; CDR3 DNA: TGTGCCTGGAGTGGTGGTGGGGGGAATCAGCCCCAGCATTTT